A single sample gave rise to the 29 T cell receptor beta chains below, sequenced in a study of blood T cell repertoires in COVID-19 (dated by TCRdb to the early 2020s). Library construction relied on the immunoSEQ multiplex PCR assay. In TCRdb, the immuneACCESS table is reduced to in-frame sequences with V and J assigned. These tables do not hold every clone; where another copy was compared, an unresolved V gene accounts for under half, and the others remain unexplained. This sample holds some 83,000 clones; more than 70% were observed only once. The ten largest clones take up roughly 2.1% of the sample. Sequenced sample: peripheral blood. Receptors originate from a man aged 50 to 60 with acute or convalescent COVID-19.

The chain is built from TRBV7-2 and TRBJ2-3; 14 bases map to TRBD2. Germline V gene data show CDR1 as SGHTA and CDR2 as FQGNSA. This CDR3 has 19 amino acids. The trim removed 2 bases at V and 5 bases at J, leaving 12 bases unmatched. Here the CDR3 DNA reads TGTGCCAGCAGCTTACTGGGACTAGCGGGGGAGTCTCGGAGAGATACGCAGTATTTT. This translates into CASSLLGLAGESRRDTQYF.

The chain is built from TRBV19 and TRBJ1-6; TRBD1 matches 7 bases. The CDR3 spans 16 residues. V lost 5 bases and J lost 5; bases outside the gene matches: 9. The germline V gene encodes CDR1 LNHDA and CDR2 SQIVND (reference sequence). The CDR3 DNA reads as TGTGCCAGTAGTGTTCCCTACGGGACAGATAATTCACCCCTCCACTTT. Its translation is CASSVPYGTDNSPLHF.

V is TRBV27 and J is TRBJ2-1; 9 nucleotides match TRBD1. Germline CDR1 MNHEY, CDR2 SMNVEV (reference sequence). V dropped 5 bases and J dropped 5; count of bases not matched to a gene: 4. The CDR3 consists of 14 residues. The CDR3 DNA reads as TGTGCCAGCAGTCAGGACAGGGGACACAATGAGCAGTTCTTC. This translates into CASSQDRGHNEQFF.

V gene TRBV6-5 combines with J gene TRBJ2-5; the D gene is possibly TRBD1 (5 bases). The CDR3 extends over 14 amino acids. Germline CDR1 MNHEY, CDR2 SVGAGI. Deletions cut 3 bases from V and 5 bases from J, with 13 bases between. The CDR3 DNA is TGTGCCAGCAGTTATGAAGGGGCTCGGGAGACCCAGTACTTC. This codes for CASSYEGARETQYF.

V usage is TRBV24-1 and J usage is TRBJ2-3; D is perhaps TRBD2 (5 bases). The CDR3 runs to 15 residues. Germline CDR1 is KGHDR and CDR2 is SFDVKD. The V gene lost 5 bases and the J gene lost 0 bases, with 11 bases spanning the gap. This CDR3 reads CATSARGPSTDTQYF. CDR3 in DNA: TGTGCCACCAGTGCTCGCGGGCCCAGCACAGATACGCAGTATTTT.

The rearrangement joins TRBV9 to TRBJ2-1; D is unresolved. Germline-derived CDR1 and CDR2 are SGDLS and YYNGEE. The CDR3 sequence is 13 residues long. Trimming removed 0 bases at V and 7 bases at J, with 8 bases between. The CDR3 sequence: CASSVGFGNEQFF. In DNA form, the CDR3 reads TGTGCCAGCAGCGTAGGATTCGGGAATGAGCAGTTCTTC.

The chain couples TRBV5-1 to TRBJ2-3, with D possibly TRBD2 on 5 matching bases. The CDR3 spans 16 residues. Deletions cut 4 bases from V and 2 bases from J, with 17 bases between. Per germline, CDR1 SGHRS and CDR2 YFSETQ. CDR3 loop: CASSAEYSRDTDTQYF. The CDR3 coding sequence is TGCGCCAGCAGCGCAGAGTACTCTCGGGACACAGATACGCAGTATTTT.

This chain connects TRBV7-2 to TRBJ2-2; the match to TRBD1 covers 10 bases. Germline assignment: CDR1 SGHTA and CDR2 FQGNSA. The CDR3 totals 15 residues. V lost 5 bases to trimming and J lost 3 bases; unmatched junction nucleotides: 3. The CDR3 DNA reads TGTGCCAGCAGCCCCGGGACAGGGGACACCGGGGAGCTGTTTTTT. Residues: CASSPGTGDTGELFF.

This rearrangement joins TRBV18 to TRBJ1-2, with TRBD1 matching over 7 bases. The CDR3 runs 15 residues. V lost 0 bases and J lost 7; bases outside the gene matches: 8. CDR1 and CDR2 from the germline V gene are KGHSH and LQKENI. The DNA for the CDR3 is TGTGCCAGCTCACCACCGGACAGGCTGAGGGGTGGCTACACCTTC. Translating gives CASSPPDRLRGGYTF.

This clone was observed a single time. The CDR3 region is CASSPERDTQYF. The CDR3 DNA sequence: TGCGCCAGCAGCCCCGAACGGGATACGCAGTATTTT. V and J are TRBV5-1 and TRBJ2-3; no reliable D call. Looked up from germline, CDR1 is SGHRS and CDR2 is YFSETQ. Trimming removed 4 bases at V and 6 bases at J, with 9 bases between. The CDR3 runs to 12 residues.

The chain combines TRBV15 with TRBJ1-2; TRBD1 aligns across 7 bases. Germline values: CDR1 LNHNV, CDR2 YYDKDF (reference sequence). The CDR3 length is 15 residues. The V gene end was trimmed by 1 base and the J gene end by 8 bases; junction bases not matched to a gene: 10. The CDR3 DNA is TGTGCCACCAGCAGAGGACGTGACAGGGTGGGAGGCTACACCTTC. This translates into CATSRGRDRVGGYTF.

The DNA of the CDR3 is TGTGCCAGCAGCCGTCGGGACAGCAGACTAGCGGCGAACACCGGGGAGCTGTTTTTT. It specifies CASSRRDSRLAANTGELFF. J is TRBJ2-2 and V is TRBV5-8, with 9 bases lining up with TRBD2. CDR3 length equals 19 residues. The ends lost 4 bases at V and 0 bases at J; junction bases unmatched: 13. Germline CDR1 is SGHTS and CDR2 is YDEGEE.

The chain combines TRBV27 with TRBJ2-1; maybe TRBD1 (5 bases). Trimming took 6 bases from V and 9 from J, leaving 18 bases between them. The CDR3 runs 14 residues. Per germline, CDR1 MNHEY and CDR2 SMNVEV (reference sequence). CDR3: CASRLQGGRSEQFF. The CDR3 region has the DNA TGTGCCAGCAGGTTGCAGGGCGGTCGGAGTGAGCAGTTCTTC.

This chain uses TRBV28 with TRBJ1-1; D unclear. The CDR3 is made up of 13 amino acids. The germline V and J ends were trimmed by 3 bases and 1 base, with 6 bases remaining between them. Germline V gives CDR1 MDHEN, CDR2 SYDVKM. Here the CDR3 DNA reads TGTGCCAGCAGTTTCGGGGAGAACACTGAAGCTTTCTTT. Protein: CASSFGENTEAFF.

The chain carries TRBV14 and TRBJ1-1, with TRBD1 matching 8 bases. CDR1 SGHDN and CDR2 FVKESK come from the germline V gene. V gave up 0 bases and J gave up 1 base; unmatched junction bases: 7. CDR3 size: 17 residues. CDR3 protein: CASSQDSGGEPNTEAFF. DNA for the CDR3: TGTGCCAGCAGCCAAGATTCAGGGGGCGAACCGAACACTGAAGCTTTCTTT.

V is TRBV5-1 and J is TRBJ1-2; possibly TRBD1 for D (5 bases). The CDR3 length is 13 residues. Trimming cost V 3 bases and J 8 bases, with 14 bases left between them. Per germline, CDR1 SGHRS and CDR2 YFSETQ. CDR3: CASSYDSVGGYTF. For the CDR3, the DNA is TGCGCCAGCAGCTATGACAGCGTAGGCGGCTACACCTTC.

This clone was picked up a small number of times. The chain recombines TRBV6-1 with TRBJ2-3; D possibly corresponds to TRBD2 (6 bases). Germline CDR1 is MNHNS and CDR2 is SASEGT. Trimming took off 1 base at V and 8 bases at J, with 13 bases between the two ends. The CDR3 loop spans 14 amino acids. The CDR3 loop reads CASSEGQRRGTQYF. CDR3 DNA: TGTGCCAGCAGTGAAGGTCAACGGCGGGGTACGCAGTATTTT.

The chain uses TRBV11-3 and TRBJ2-2; the D gene is possibly TRBD1 (6 bases). V dropped 1 base and J dropped 5 bases, with 8 bases sitting between them. The CDR3 loop spans 14 amino acids. Germline V gene lookup returns CDR1 SGHNT and CDR2 YENEEA. The chain's CDR3 is CASSLGGGTGELFF. The DNA of the CDR3 is TGTGCCAGCAGCTTAGGAGGGGGAACCGGGGAGCTGTTTTTT.

The chain has TRBV24-1 and TRBJ2-5; 14 bases match TRBD2. V gave up 3 bases and J gave up 4 bases; unmatched junction bases: 3. Germline CDR1 and CDR2: KGHDR and SFDVKD. CDR3 length: 16 amino acids. In nucleotides, the CDR3 is TGTGCCACCAGTGATCCTGGACTAGCGGGGGGAGAGACCCAGTACTTC. This translates into CATSDPGLAGGETQYF.

The chain has TRBV2 and TRBJ2-7; the match to TRBD2 covers 7 bases. J was trimmed by 6 bases and V by 7 bases; bases with no gene match: 9. The CDR3 has 13 amino acids. CDR1 and CDR2 (germline): SNHLY, FYNNEI. The CDR3 is CASTEGREGEQYF. The CDR3 bases are TGTGCCAGCACCGAAGGGAGGGAGGGCGAGCAGTACTTC.

This clone was detected only a few times. The chain combines TRBV9 with TRBJ1-6; 8 positions match TRBD1. There are 16 residues in the CDR3. After removal of 3 bases from V and 3 bases from J, the junction contained 5 bases not matched to a gene. CDR1 is SGDLS, CDR2 YYNGEE, per germline. CDR3 coding DNA: TGTGCCAGCAGCGCGACAGGGGCTATCTATAATTCACCCCTCCACTTT. Amino acid sequence: CASSATGAIYNSPLHF.

The chain has TRBV5-1 and TRBJ2-3; TRBD2 aligns across 10 bases. Germline CDR1 and CDR2: SGHRS and YFSETQ. The ends lost 4 bases at V and 0 bases at J; junction bases unmatched: 8. The CDR3 is made up of 17 amino acids. CDR3 loop: CASSQRVLAGSTDTQYF. CDR3 bases: TGCGCCAGCAGCCAGCGAGTACTAGCGGGAAGCACAGATACGCAGTATTTT.

The chain carries TRBV28 and TRBJ1-3, with D possibly matching TRBD1 (6 bases). V lost 2 bases to trimming and J lost 1 base, with 6 bases between them. The CDR3 spans 14 residues. The V gene's germline CDR1 is MDHEN and CDR2 SYDVKM. The CDR3 region is CASSLGTSGNTIYF. DNA for the CDR3: TGTGCCAGCAGTTTAGGGACATCTGGAAACACCATATATTTT.

The CDR3 is CASSLDPAPVYEQYF. As DNA, the CDR3 is TGCGCCAGCAGCTTGGATCCAGCGCCAGTCTACGAGCAGTACTTC. The rearrangement links TRBV5-1 to TRBJ2-7; D is unresolved. Per the germline V gene, CDR1 is SGHRS and CDR2 is YFSETQ. Trimming stripped 0 bases from V and 3 bases from J, with 13 bases between. The CDR3 runs 15 residues.

V and J are TRBV29-1 and TRBJ2-1; no clear D. Germline CDR1 reads SQVTM; CDR2 reads ANQGSEA. The CDR3 covers 16 residues. V was trimmed by 6 bases and J by 0 bases, leaving 18 bases between them. This chain's CDR3 is CSVYPPAPSSYNEQFF. CDR3 coding DNA: TGCAGCGTCTACCCCCCTGCCCCGAGCTCCTACAATGAGCAGTTCTTC.

The chain recombines TRBV25-1 with TRBJ1-3, with 8 bases identical to TRBD1. Germline V CDR1 and CDR2: MGHDK, SYGVNS. CDR3 size: 14 residues. V dropped 8 bases and J dropped 0; count of bases not matched to a gene: 3. CDR3 coding DNA: TGTGCCAGCGGACAGGGCCTCTCTGGAAACACCATATATTTT. This encodes CASGQGLSGNTIYF.

This clone was seen once. The V call is TRBV6-2 or TRBV6-3, the J call TRBJ2-1; D may be TRBD2 (7 bases). CDR3 length: 16 residues. V dropped 2 bases and J dropped 4 bases, with 15 bases sitting between them. From germline, CDR1 is MNHEY and CDR2 SVGEGT. Written as DNA, the CDR3 is TGTGCCAGCAGTTACAGGGCGGGGGCCTATTACAATGAGCAGTTCTTC. Translation: CASSYRAGAYYNEQFF.

This clone was counted once. The chain recombines TRBV10-2 with TRBJ2-7, with 9 bases that match TRBD2. CDR1 is WSHSY, CDR2 SAAADI, per germline. J gave up 2 bases and V 2 bases, and 7 bases lay outside the gene matches. The CDR3 is made up of 16 amino acids. In DNA form, the CDR3 reads TGCGCCAGCAGTGAGGTAGGAGCGGGGGGTACCTACGAGCAGTACGTC. It encodes CASSEVGAGGTYEQYV.

The chain uses TRBV5-5 and TRBJ2-1; 8 positions match TRBD1. J was trimmed by 8 bases and V by 0 bases; bases with no gene match: 4. The germline gives CDR1 SGHKS, CDR2 YYEKEE (reference sequence). This CDR3 has 14 residues. The CDR3 bases are TGTGCCAGCAGCTTGGTACAGGGGGTGCATGAGCAGTTCTTC. This translates into CASSLVQGVHEQFF.